Below, 10 T cell receptor beta chains from the same sample are listed, as sequenced in a study of identical twins (dated by TCRdb to about 2016). The library was prepared using 5' RACE. Sequencing took place on an Illumina HiSeq 2000. The raw public reads went through TCRdb reprocessing: fastp at Q25, MiXCR clone calling, in-frame beta chains kept. Identical CDR3 protein sequences are pooled into one entry, listed with their most common genes and DNA. The sample includes 1.5 million or so distinct CDR3 sequences, with around 29% observed a single time. Roughly 0.3% of the sample is held by the ten biggest clonotypes. Sequencing used cord blood. Every receptor here comes from a newborn girl in good health.

In this sample, this clonotype turned up many times. J is TRBJ1-2 and V is TRBV29-1; D is uncertain. The germline gives CDR1 SQVTM, CDR2 ANQGSEA. The CDR3 has 15 amino acids. V shed 3 bases and J shed 0 bases, with 14 bases lying between them. CDR3 DNA sequence: TGCAGCGTTGACGCAGGTCCGGGTGCTAACTATGGCTACACCTTC. Amino acids: CSVDAGPGANYGYTF. Based on the CDR3 plus reference TRBV29-1 and TRBJ1-2, the full variable domain is SAVISQKPSRDICQRGTSLTIQCQVDSQVTMMFWYRQQPGQSLTLIATANQGSEATYESGFVIDKFPISRPNLTFSTLTVSNMSPEDSSIYLCSVDAGPGANYGYTFGSGTRLTVV.

This clonotype has just a few counts. The CDR3 DNA reads as TGTGCCAGCAGCCCGATGGGCCGAGGGTATGAGCAGTTCTTC. Encoded protein: CASSPMGRGYEQFF. The chain combines TRBV3-1 with TRBJ2-1, with a tentative D call TRBD2 (5 bases). Between the trimmed V and J ends, which lost 4 bases and 8 bases, there was a span of 15 bases. CDR3 length: 14 residues. Germline V gene lookup returns CDR1 LGHDT and CDR2 YNNKEL (reference sequence).

This clonotype was detected a few times. This chain uses TRBV10-3 with TRBJ2-1; D perhaps matches TRBD1 (6 bases). In germline, CDR1 is ENHRY, CDR2 SYGVKD. Trimming left V 10 bases short and J 0 bases short, with 13 bases between. This CDR3 region has 14 residues. The CDR3 is CATRQDSSYNEQFF. The CDR3 coding sequence is TGTGCCACAAGACAGGATAGCTCCTACAATGAGCAGTTCTTC.

This clonotype occurred a few times. V is TRBV12-3 or TRBV12-4 and J is TRBJ1-6; D is unclear. V was shortened by 2 bases and J by 7 bases, with 15 bases between the two germline ends. CDR3 size: 16 residues. DNA of the CDR3: TGTGCCAGCAGTTTAACTGGGGAGATATTCAATTCACCCCTCCACTTT. Residues: CASSLTGEIFNSPLHF.

J is TRBJ1-1 and V is TRBV12-3 or TRBV12-4; tentative D call: TRBD1 (5 bases). The ends were cut back, 8 bases at V and 1 base at J, with 11 bases in the middle. The CDR3 is made up of 13 amino acids. CDR3 nucleotides: TGTGCCAGCGAACTCGGGACGAACACTGAAGCTTTCTTT. Translated: CASELGTNTEAFF.

Many counts were recorded for this clonotype. The junction and the germline gene differ at one end; a read error may be behind it. The chain combines TRBV9 with TRBJ2-7; 8 bases align to TRBD2. The CDR3 runs to 15 residues. The germline gives CDR1 SGDLS, CDR2 YYNGEE. The CDR3, as DNA: TGTGCCAGCAGCGTCGGTAGCGGGGCTAAATACGGGCAGTACTTC. This sequence encodes CASSVGSGAKYGQYF.

There are a few counts of this clonotype. The rearrangement links TRBV3-1 to TRBJ2-4; TRBD2 might be the D (5 bases). The germline V gene encodes CDR1 LGHDT and CDR2 YNNKEL (reference sequence). The CDR3 covers 12 residues. The V and J ends lost 4 bases and 13 bases respectively, with 14 bases between them. The chain's CDR3 is CASSRNAGEQYF. In DNA form, the CDR3 reads TGTGCCAGCAGCCGGAACGCGGGTGAGCAGTACTTC.

There are many counts of this clonotype. CDR3 loop: CASSLMHSFNEKLFF. CDR3 bases: TGTGCCAGCAGCCTAATGCACTCCTTTAATGAAAAACTGTTTTTT. The chain recombines TRBV4-2 with TRBJ1-4; D is undetermined. V gave up 4 bases and J gave up 4 bases, with 13 bases separating them. CDR1 LGHNA and CDR2 YNFKEQ come from the germline V gene. The CDR3 extends over 15 amino acids.

A note on this clonotype: The junction shows a germline mismatch at one end, possibly a read error. The rearrangement joins TRBV27 to TRBJ1-1; D unresolved. This CDR3 has 15 amino acids. The germline V gene encodes CDR1 MNHEY and CDR2 SMNVEV (reference sequence). The CDR3 DNA reads as TGTGCCGGCAGTTTATGGTCCGGGGTCAACACTGAAGCTTTCTTT. It translates to CAGSLWSGVNTEAFF.

CDR3: CASSSVAGVGNEQFF. The CDR3 region has the DNA TGCGCCAGCAGCTCGGTAGCGGGAGTGGGGAATGAGCAGTTCTTC. The rearrangement links TRBV5-1 to TRBJ2-1, with 9 bases fitting TRBD2. This CDR3 has 15 amino acids. The germline CDR1 and CDR2 sequences are SGHRS and YFSETQ. Trimming removed 3 bases from V and 7 bases from J; junction bases left unmatched: 8.